These 15 T cell receptor beta chains share one sample of origin, sequenced in a study of T cell responses to AZD1222 COVID-19 vaccine. The method was immunoSEQ multiplex PCR; TCRdb's version includes in-frame clones alone and lacks a portion of them. The data show about 100,000 clones, 85% to 90% seen once. The material was peripheral blood, obtained on day 0 of AZD1222 vaccination. Receptors were obtained from an adult in good health.

V and J are TRBV6-1 and TRBJ2-1, with D perhaps TRBD1 (6 bases). The ends were cut back, 2 bases at V and 6 bases at J, with 14 bases in the middle. CDR1 MNHNS and CDR2 SASEGT come from the germline V gene. This CDR3 region has 15 residues. CDR3 in amino acids: CASSEQQGISNEQFF. CDR3 coding DNA: TGTGCCAGCAGTGAACAACAGGGAATCAGCAATGAGCAGTTCTTC.

V usage is TRBV19 and J usage is TRBJ2-6, with D unclear. Germline lookup yields CDR1 LNHDA and CDR2 SQIVND (reference sequence). V was shortened by 3 bases and J by 4 bases, with 7 bases between the two germline ends. The CDR3 contains 14 residues. CDR3 region: CASSITVGANVLTF. CDR3 nucleotides: TGTGCCAGTAGTATTACTGTAGGGGCCAACGTCCTGACTTTC.

This sequence joins TRBV3-1 (or the pseudogene TRBV3-2) and TRBJ2-7; D perhaps matches TRBD1 (5 bases). Germline V gene lookup returns CDR1 LGHDT and CDR2 YNNKEL (reference sequence). The CDR3 consists of 12 residues. Trimming pared 2 bases from V and 3 bases from J, leaving 5 bases between. DNA for the CDR3: TGTGCCAGCAGCCAACAGGGCTACGAGCAGTACTTC. Amino acids: CASSQQGYEQYF.

The chain uses TRBV5-1 and TRBJ1-2, with TRBD1 identical over 10 bases. The germline V gene encodes CDR1 SGHRS and CDR2 YFSETQ. The CDR3 contains 15 residues. The junction had 9 bases not matched to a gene; V was cut back by 3 bases and J by 7 bases. This chain's CDR3 is CASSSRQGATGGYTF. In DNA, the CDR3 is TGCGCCAGCAGCTCCCGACAGGGGGCTACGGGTGGCTACACCTTC.

The chain joins TRBV2 to TRBJ1-1; D remains ambiguous. Trimming removed 3 bases at V and 0 bases at J, with 8 bases between. The germline V gene has CDR1 SNHLY and CDR2 FYNNEI. CDR3 length: 14 residues. The CDR3 region has the DNA TGTGCCAGCAGTGAGCTGGACCTGAACACTGAAGCTTTCTTT. This encodes CASSELDLNTEAFF.

The rearrangement links TRBV3-1 (or the pseudogene TRBV3-2) to TRBJ1-2, with TRBD1 matching 8 bases. This CDR3 contains 15 residues. Losses at the gene ends were 4 bases for V and 4 bases for J; bases not matched to a gene: 8. Germline V CDR1 and CDR2: LGHDT, YNNKEL (reference sequence). The CDR3 DNA reads as TGTGCCAGCAGCCGCGGACAGGGCTCCCTCTATGGCTACACCTTC. Its translation is CASSRGQGSLYGYTF.

This chain connects TRBV29-1 to TRBJ1-2; possible D gene TRBD1, 5 bases. CDR3 length: 16 residues. Germline assignment: CDR1 SQVTM and CDR2 ANQGSEA. The ends were cut back, 2 bases at V and 2 bases at J, with 18 bases in the middle. The CDR3 DNA sequence: TGCAGCGTTGAATTTGTACAGGTGTCCCCCAACTATGGCTACACCTTC. Protein: CSVEFVQVSPNYGYTF.

The gene calls are TRBV6-5 and TRBJ1-6; TRBD1 might be the D (5 bases). This CDR3 has 15 amino acids. Between the trimmed V and J ends, which lost 8 bases and 7 bases, there was a span of 18 bases. Germline CDR1 MNHEY, CDR2 SVGAGI. The CDR3, as DNA: TGTGCCAGCCACTATAACTCTGAGGGGAATTCACCCCTCCACTTT. As protein: CASHYNSEGNSPLHF.

This rearrangement joins TRBV6-5 to TRBJ2-7; D is possibly TRBD2 (6 bases). Trimming removed 6 bases from V and 7 bases from J, with 16 bases in between. Germline assignment: CDR1 MNHEY and CDR2 SVGAGI. The CDR3 is 13 amino acids. The CDR3 nucleotides are TGTGCCAGCAGGCCCACGGGACTGCGGGAGCAGTACTTC. It encodes CASRPTGLREQYF.

The gene calls are TRBV7-2 and TRBJ1-6; D is ambiguous. The CDR3 consists of 16 residues. Germline CDR1 reads SGHTA; CDR2 reads FQGNSA. V was trimmed by 5 bases and J by 7 bases, leaving 18 bases between them. The CDR3 region is CASSPRVERKNSPLHF. The CDR3 nucleotides are TGTGCCAGCAGCCCTAGGGTGGAGCGGAAAAATTCACCCCTCCACTTT. Variable domain in full (rest from reference TRBV7-2 and TRBJ1-6): GAGVSQSPSNKVTEKGKDVELRCDPISGHTALYWYRQSLGQGLEFLIYFQGNSAPDKSGLPSDRFSAERTGGSVSTLTIQRTQQEDSAVYLCASSPRVERKNSPLHFGNGTRLTVT.

This clone was seen just once. This rearrangement joins TRBV3-1 (or the pseudogene TRBV3-2) to TRBJ1-2; 9 bases agree with TRBD1. This CDR3 spans 12 amino acids. Germline V CDR1 and CDR2: LGHDT, YNNKEL (reference sequence). V shed 8 bases, J shed 4 bases, and the junction held 2 bases outside the gene matches. In nucleotides, the CDR3 is TGTGCCAGCGGGGACAGGGTCTATGGCTACACCTTC. Protein product: CASGDRVYGYTF.

The chain carries TRBV12-3 or TRBV12-4 and TRBJ1-1, with D possibly being TRBD1 (5 bases). The CDR3 runs to 13 residues. Trimming took 3 bases from V and 11 from J, leaving 16 bases between them. The CDR3 is CASSFAGEEGAFF. CDR3 coding DNA: TGTGCCAGCAGTTTCGCGGGGGAAGAAGGGGCTTTCTTT.

The V and J genes are TRBV7-2 and TRBJ1-5; 7 nucleotides match TRBD1. CDR1 and CDR2 from the germline V gene are SGHTA and FQGNSA. The CDR3 is 15 residues long. Germline trimming cut 2 bases from V and 3 bases from J; bases unmatched to any gene: 4. The CDR3 spells CASSLRGQVNQPQHF. CDR3 sequence (DNA): TGTGCCAGCAGCTTACGTGGACAGGTCAATCAGCCCCAGCATTTT. Based on the CDR3 plus reference TRBV7-2 and TRBJ1-5, the full variable domain is GAGVSQSPSNKVTEKGKDVELRCDPISGHTALYWYRQSLGQGLEFLIYFQGNSAPDKSGLPSDRFSAERTGGSVSTLTIQRTQQEDSAVYLCASSLRGQVNQPQHFGDGTRLSIL.

V gene TRBV19 combines with J gene TRBJ2-2, with 8 bases identical to TRBD2. The CDR3 runs to 13 residues. Germline lookup yields CDR1 LNHDA and CDR2 SQIVND (reference sequence). J gave up 5 bases and V 7 bases, and 3 bases lay outside the gene matches. The CDR3: CASNGGGTGELFF. The DNA of the CDR3 is TGTGCCAGTAATGGCGGGGGGACCGGGGAGCTGTTTTTT.

The chain combines TRBV6-5 with TRBJ2-5; D perhaps matches TRBD1 (6 bases). The CDR3 contains 13 residues. Deletions cut 7 bases from V and 5 bases from J, with 14 bases between. Germline lookup yields CDR1 MNHEY and CDR2 SVGAGI. The CDR3 loop reads CASTTGRGETQYF. DNA for the CDR3: TGTGCCAGCACCACGGGCAGGGGTGAGACCCAGTACTTC.